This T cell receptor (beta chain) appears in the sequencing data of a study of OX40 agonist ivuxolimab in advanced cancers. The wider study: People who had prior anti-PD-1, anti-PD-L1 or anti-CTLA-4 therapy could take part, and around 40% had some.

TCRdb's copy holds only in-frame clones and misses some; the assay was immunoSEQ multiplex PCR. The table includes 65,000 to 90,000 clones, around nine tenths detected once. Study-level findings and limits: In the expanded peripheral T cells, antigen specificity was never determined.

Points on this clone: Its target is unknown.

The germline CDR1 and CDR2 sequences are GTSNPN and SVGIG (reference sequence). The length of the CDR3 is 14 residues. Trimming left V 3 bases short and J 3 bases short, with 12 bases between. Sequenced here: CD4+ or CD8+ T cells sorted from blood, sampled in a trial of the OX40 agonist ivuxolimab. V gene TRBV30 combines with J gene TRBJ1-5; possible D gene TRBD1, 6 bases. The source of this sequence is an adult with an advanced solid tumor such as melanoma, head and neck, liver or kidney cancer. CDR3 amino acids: CAWSRGQFNQPQHF. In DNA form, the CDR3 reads TGTGCCTGGAGCCGCGGACAGTTCAATCAGCCCCAGCATTTT.